This passage covers 23 T cell receptor beta chains from one sample sequenced in a study of cytomegalovirus exposure and HLA in healthy donors. Use of 60 Vbeta and 13 Jbeta primers characterized the PCR. Sequencing was performed with immunoSEQ multiplex PCR; in TCRdb, only in-frame clones are kept and a portion is missing. Among over 130,000 clones listed, about 66% were seen once. The material sequenced was PBMCs. These receptor sequences come from a male donor in good health and CMV-seronegative.

The genes are TRBV10-3 and TRBJ1-4, with D hard to call. Germline V gives CDR1 ENHRY, CDR2 SYGVKD. The germline V and J ends were trimmed by 0 bases and 0 bases, with 5 bases remaining between them. The CDR3 covers 15 residues. As DNA, the CDR3 is TGTGCCATCAGTGAGTCGTCCTCAACTAATGAAAAACTGTTTTTT. This gives the protein CAISESSSTNEKLFF.

This clone was seen only a few times. V and J are TRBV19 and TRBJ1-1; D is unclear. From germline, CDR1 is LNHDA and CDR2 SQIVND (reference sequence). The V gene lost 3 bases and the J gene lost 5 bases, with 16 bases spanning the gap. The CDR3 has 15 amino acids. CDR3 amino acids: CASSITTEPVTEAFF. The CDR3 DNA reads as TGTGCCAGTAGTATTACCACCGAACCAGTGACTGAAGCTTTCTTT.

This chain uses TRBV6-1 with TRBJ1-1; 8 bases agree with TRBD1. The ends lost 2 bases at V and 7 bases at J; junction bases unmatched: 6. Germline V gene sequence: CDR1 MNHNS, CDR2 SASEGT. This CDR3 region has 14 residues. In DNA form, the CDR3 reads TGTGCCAGCAGTGAACCAGGGGGCGGAGGTGAAGCTTTCTTT. This sequence encodes CASSEPGGGGEAFF.

This chain links TRBV18 with TRBJ1-5; TRBD1 agrees at 7 bases. Germline V lookup: CDR1 KGHSH, CDR2 LQKENI. J gave up 7 bases and V 3 bases, and 6 bases lay outside the gene matches. The CDR3 is made up of 14 amino acids. The CDR3: CASSPTGLDQPQHF. For the CDR3, the DNA is TGTGCCAGCTCACCGACAGGGCTGGACCAGCCCCAGCATTTT.

The J gene is TRBJ2-7, the V gene TRBV9, with 10 bases matching TRBD1. Germline V gene sequence: CDR1 SGDLS, CDR2 YYNGEE. This CDR3 has 16 amino acids. J was trimmed by 4 bases and V by 0 bases; bases with no gene match: 7. In nucleotides, the CDR3 is TGTGCCAGCAGCGTAGGACCCAAGGACAGGGGGTACGAGCAGTACTTC. The encoded protein is CASSVGPKDRGYEQYF.

The chain recombines TRBV6-1 with TRBJ1-5; 8 bases fit TRBD1. J lost 1 base, V lost 0 bases, and 8 bases had no gene match. This CDR3 has 18 amino acids. Germline V gene data show CDR1 as MNHNS and CDR2 as SASEGT. The CDR3 region has the DNA TGTGCCAGCAGTGAAGCAAGGACAGGGACCCCCAGCAATCAGCCCCAGCATTTT. It is translated as CASSEARTGTPSNQPQHF.

The chain joins TRBV5-1 to TRBJ2-5; 11 bases are shared with TRBD2. V lost 3 bases, J lost 2 bases, and 9 bases stayed unmatched. This CDR3 is 17 amino acids long. Germline CDR1 SGHRS, CDR2 YFSETQ. The CDR3, as DNA: TGCGCCAGCAGCTGGGTAGCGGGGGGGCCAGGACAAGAGACCCAGTACTTC. Its translation is CASSWVAGGPGQETQYF.

This clone appeared a single time. The chain links TRBV29-1 to TRBJ2-7; a possible D gene is TRBD1 (5 bases). V gave up 7 bases and J gave up 5 bases, with 30 bases separating them. The CDR3 is 17 amino acids. CDR1 is SQVTM, CDR2 ANQGSEA, per germline. DNA of the CDR3: TGCAGCGCTTCCAGACAAGGCGGACATTTTTTATTAGACGAGCAGTACTTC. Its protein is CSASRQGGHFLLDEQYF.

The chain has TRBV6-1 and TRBJ1-5; no definite D call. The ends were cut back, 10 bases at V and 0 bases at J, with 10 bases in the middle. The CDR3 has 13 amino acids. Germline V gene lookup returns CDR1 MNHNS and CDR2 SASEGT. The CDR3 is CATGRNSNQPQHF. CDR3 nucleotides: TGTGCCACGGGTCGGAATAGCAATCAGCCCCAGCATTTT.

In this sample, this clone turned up once. The chain couples TRBV15 to TRBJ1-3; tentative D call: TRBD1 (5 bases). Germline lookup yields CDR1 LNHNV and CDR2 YYDKDF (reference sequence). V was trimmed by 0 bases and J by 0 bases, leaving 12 bases between them. The CDR3 totals 17 residues. The CDR3 reads CATSRDKTAGSGNTIYF. CDR3 nucleotides: TGTGCCACCAGCAGAGATAAGACAGCGGGCTCTGGAAACACCATATATTTT.

This clone was detected once. The CDR3 DNA sequence: TGTGCCAGCAGCCGTGGGAGACTGAAGGGGACACACACAGATACGCAGTATTTT. Its translation: CASSRGRLKGTHTDTQYF. The J gene is TRBJ2-3, the V gene TRBV7-9, with a tentative D call TRBD1 (6 bases). Trimming left V 5 bases short and J 2 bases short, with 23 bases between. The V gene's germline CDR1 is SEHNR and CDR2 FQNEAQ (reference sequence). The CDR3 length is 18 residues.

The rearrangement joins TRBV18 to TRBJ2-7, with 9 bases fitting TRBD1. Per germline, CDR1 KGHSH and CDR2 LQKENI. After removal of 6 bases from V and 5 bases from J, the junction contained 8 bases not matched to a gene. The CDR3 has 14 amino acids. CDR3 bases: TGTGCCAGCTCCCCTAAGACAGGGGGGGACGAGCAGTACTTC. This translates into CASSPKTGGDEQYF. Supplemented by reference TRBV18 and TRBJ2-7, the full variable domain reads NAGVMQNPRHLVRRRGQEARLRCSPMKGHSHVYWYRQLPEEGLKFMVYLQKENIIDESGMPKERFSAEFPKEGPSILRIQQVVRGDSAAYFCASSPKTGGDEQYFGPGTRLTVT.

This clone was seen a few times. J is TRBJ1-5 and V is TRBV9, with unresolved D. CDR1 and CDR2 from the germline V gene are SGDLS and YYNGEE. Trimming left V 0 bases short and J 1 base short, with 8 bases between. There are 15 residues in the CDR3. The CDR3 region has the DNA TGTGCCAGCAGCGTAGGGGAGGGAAGCAATCAGCCCCAGCATTTT. Protein: CASSVGEGSNQPQHF.

This clone was found a few times. The rearrangement links TRBV28 to TRBJ1-6, with TRBD1 identical over 7 bases. This CDR3 contains 14 residues. J was trimmed by 9 bases and V by 3 bases; bases with no gene match: 5. Germline CDR1 reads MDHEN; CDR2 reads SYDVKM. The CDR3 region has the DNA TGTGCCAGCAGTTTTACAGGGGTTGGTTCACCCCTCCACTTT. Its protein product is CASSFTGVGSPLHF.

The table lists this clone with a few counts. The J gene is TRBJ1-1, the V gene TRBV7-3; 8 bases are shared with TRBD1. The CDR3 runs 14 residues. The germline CDR1 and CDR2 sequences are SGHTA and FQGTGA. V shed 4 bases, J shed 4 bases, and the junction held 5 bases outside the gene matches. The CDR3 sequence is CASSSQGAGTEAFF. The DNA of the CDR3 is TGTGCCAGCAGCTCGCAGGGGGCGGGCACTGAAGCTTTCTTT.

V gene TRBV9 combines with J gene TRBJ1-1; D is ambiguous. Trimming took 4 bases from V and 1 from J, leaving 11 bases between them. The CDR3 runs to 14 residues. In germline, CDR1 is SGDLS, CDR2 YYNGEE. The CDR3 nucleotides are TGTGCCAGCAGCTTCGAACCAGGGAACACTGAAGCTTTCTTT. It translates to CASSFEPGNTEAFF.

This clone was seen a few times. This chain uses TRBV7-2 with TRBJ2-1, with TRBD1 matching 7 bases. V lost 0 bases and J lost 4; bases outside the gene matches: 3. The CDR3 sequence is 15 residues long. Germline V CDR1 and CDR2: SGHTA, FQGNSA. The CDR3 spells CASSLAARGYNEQFF. DNA of the CDR3: TGTGCCAGCAGCTTAGCTGCCAGGGGGTACAATGAGCAGTTCTTC. The complete variable domain, with remaining parts taken from reference TRBV7-2 and TRBJ2-1, reads GAGVSQSPSNKVTEKGKDVELRCDPISGHTALYWYRQSLGQGLEFLIYFQGNSAPDKSGLPSDRFSAERTGGSVSTLTIQRTQQEDSAVYLCASSLAARGYNEQFFGPGTRLTVL.

This chain joins TRBV5-1 and TRBJ2-3; maybe TRBD2 (5 bases). Deletions cut 2 bases from V and 0 bases from J, with 16 bases between. Germline CDR1 is SGHRS and CDR2 is YFSETQ. CDR3 length equals 17 residues. The CDR3 sequence is CASSLSSGIVSTDTQYF. The CDR3 DNA sequence: TGCGCCAGCAGCTTATCCTCGGGAATCGTCAGCACAGATACGCAGTATTTT.

This clone was observed a few times. This rearrangement joins TRBV30 to TRBJ1-1; D gene uncertain. Trimming removed 0 bases at V and 8 bases at J, with 7 bases between. Germline V gives CDR1 GTSNPN, CDR2 SVGIG (reference sequence). This CDR3 is built from 11 residues. The CDR3 region is CAWSVLAEAFF. The CDR3 region has the DNA TGTGCCTGGAGTGTTCTAGCCGAAGCTTTCTTT.

The chain links TRBV2 to TRBJ2-7; D not certain. Trimming took off 5 bases at V and 2 bases at J, with 7 bases between the two ends. This CDR3 comprises 12 residues. Germline V lookup: CDR1 SNHLY, CDR2 FYNNEI. Here the CDR3 DNA reads TGTGCCAGCAGTAGGCAGGCCTACGAGCAGTACTTC. This translates into CASSRQAYEQYF.

The genes are TRBV19 and TRBJ1-5; TRBD1 matches 9 bases. Germline CDR1 and CDR2: LNHDA and SQIVND (reference sequence). The V gene end was trimmed by 8 bases and the J gene end by 5 bases; junction bases not matched to a gene: 4. The CDR3 length is 13 residues. Here the CDR3 reads CASSGQGDQPQHF. The CDR3 DNA follows: TGTGCCAGTTCGGGACAGGGCGATCAGCCCCAGCATTTT.

This clone was recorded once. The V and J genes are TRBV7-2 and TRBJ2-2; the match to TRBD1 covers 10 bases. Per the germline V gene, CDR1 is SGHTA and CDR2 is FQGNSA. The junction had 3 bases not matched to a gene; V was cut back by 5 bases and J by 6 bases. The CDR3 extends over 14 amino acids. The CDR3 sequence: CASSTGTGAGELFF. Written as DNA, the CDR3 is TGTGCCAGCAGCACCGGGACAGGGGCCGGGGAGCTGTTTTTT.

This chain uses TRBV20-1 with TRBJ1-1; D is perhaps TRBD1 (6 bases). CDR3 length: 11 amino acids. Trimming left V 3 bases short and J 10 bases short, with 12 bases between. Germline V CDR1 and CDR2: DFQATT, SNEGSKA (reference sequence). In DNA, the CDR3 is TGCAGTGCTAGTAACAGGGAGCGAGCTTTCTTT. The encoded protein is CSASNRERAFF.